A selection of T cell receptor beta chains follows, all from one sample in a study of CD8+CD57+ T cells in acquired aplastic anemia. TCRdb used MiXCR to reprocess the reads, holding one entry per CDR3 protein. The sample records approximately 180,000 distinct CDR3 sequences, around 48% being singletons. Sequences were obtained from sorted CD4+, CD8+, or CD8+CD57+ T cells (not recorded which) from PBMCs. Every receptor here comes from a human donor with aplastic anemia. Each CDR3 is given with its conserved first and last residue. Fields, in order: D gene, V gene, J gene, clone size, CDR3 DNA, CDR3 protein. The D gene is left open where the match is weak. Not all rows give a size; the values are once, few, many and, for expanded clones, a class.

D gene: NA
V gene: TRBV6-1
J gene: TRBJ1-1
clone size: NA
CDR3 DNA: TGTGCCACCGGAGGGGGAACTGAAGCTTTCTTT
CDR3 protein: CATGGGTEAFF

D gene: TRBD2
V gene: TRBV5-1
J gene: TRBJ2-7
clone size: NA
CDR3 DNA: TGCGCCAGCAGCTTCGGTAGCGGGGGGCTGATCGAGCAGTACTTC
CDR3 protein: CASSFGSGGLIEQYF

D gene: TRBD1
V gene: TRBV6-1
J gene: TRBJ1-1
clone size: NA
CDR3 DNA: TGTGCCAGTCCTCTTCCGGGACAGGGAGTGCCCCAGGTCGAAGCTTTCTTT
CDR3 protein: CASPLPGQGVPQVEAFF

D gene: TRBD1
V gene: TRBV7-8
J gene: TRBJ2-7
clone size: NA
CDR3 DNA: TGTGCCAGCAGCGGGGGGACAGGGCCTAACTACGAGCAGTACTTC
CDR3 protein: CASSGGTGPNYEQYF

D gene: NA
V gene: TRBV24-1
J gene: TRBJ2-7
clone size: NA
CDR3 DNA: TGTGCCACCAGTGACCTAACAGGGTACGAGCAGTACTTC
CDR3 protein: CATSDLTGYEQYF

D gene: NA
V gene: TRBV10-3
J gene: TRBJ2-7
clone size: NA
CDR3 DNA: TGTGTTACGCGGTCAGGGTTGCACGAGCAGTACTTC
CDR3 protein: CVTRSGLHEQYF

D gene: TRBD1
V gene: TRBV18
J gene: TRBJ2-7
clone size: few
CDR3 DNA: TGTGCCAGCTCACCACAGACAGGGGGGGCCTACGAGCAGTACTTC
CDR3 protein: CASSPQTGGAYEQYF

D gene: NA
V gene: TRBV20-1
J gene: TRBJ1-2
clone size: many
CDR3 DNA: TGCAGTGCTAGAGATGGAGGGAATGGCTATGGCTACACCTTC
CDR3 protein: CSARDGGNGYGYTF

D gene: NA
V gene: TRBV6-5
J gene: TRBJ2-5
clone size: NA
CDR3 DNA: TGTGCCACATTAGGACCTGAGGAGACCCAGTACTTC
CDR3 protein: CATLGPEETQYF

D gene: NA
V gene: TRBV3-1
J gene: TRBJ1-1
clone size: many
CDR3 DNA: TGTGCCAGCAGCCAAGATGGAGGGAGGGCTGAAGCTTTCTTT
CDR3 protein: CASSQDGGRAEAFF

D gene: TRBD2
V gene: TRBV20-1
J gene: TRBJ2-5
clone size: NA
CDR3 DNA: TGCAGTGCGAGGCCGGGACTAGCGGGGGCCCAAGAGACCCAGTACTTC
CDR3 protein: CSARPGLAGAQETQYF

D gene: TRBD1
V gene: TRBV4-1
J gene: TRBJ2-5
clone size: NA
CDR3 DNA: TGCGCCAGCAGCCAAGACGCGGCTTCAGGGGGTGAGACCCAGTACTTC
CDR3 protein: CASSQDAASGGETQYF

D gene: NA
V gene: TRBV7-2
J gene: TRBJ1-2
clone size: many
CDR3 DNA: TGTGCCAGCAGCCATCCCGGGGAGTTCTATGGCTACACCTTC
CDR3 protein: CASSHPGEFYGYTF

D gene: NA
V gene: TRBV12-3/TRBV12-4
J gene: TRBJ1-1
clone size: NA
CDR3 DNA: TGTGCCAGCAGTTTAGGCAGGGAAGCTTTCTTT
CDR3 protein: CASSLGREAFF

D gene: TRBD1
V gene: TRBV7-2
J gene: TRBJ1-6
clone size: NA
CDR3 DNA: TGTGCCAGCAGCTTAGCGTTGGGACAGGAACCATATAATTCACCCCTCCACTTT
CDR3 protein: CASSLALGQEPYNSPLHF

D gene: NA
V gene: TRBV19
J gene: TRBJ1-1
clone size: many
CDR3 DNA: TGTGCCAGTAGTATAGCGGGAGGGGCCCACACTGAAGCTTTCTTT
CDR3 protein: CASSIAGGAHTEAFF

D gene: NA
V gene: TRBV5-5
J gene: TRBJ2-7
clone size: NA
CDR3 DNA: TGTGCCAGCAGTCAGGTGGCTAGCGCGGCCCCCTACGAGCAGTACTTC
CDR3 protein: CASSQVASAAPYEQYF

D gene: TRBD1
V gene: TRBV2
J gene: TRBJ1-2
clone size: NA
CDR3 DNA: TGTGCCAGCACCCACATCATAGGACAGGGAGGCTTTAACTATGGCTACACCTTC
CDR3 protein: CASTHIIGQGGFNYGYTF

D gene: NA
V gene: TRBV10-3
J gene: TRBJ2-5
clone size: NA
CDR3 DNA: TGTGCCATCAGTGAACCTCGGGGAGTGGGTCAAGAGACCCAGTACTTC
CDR3 protein: CAISEPRGVGQETQYF

D gene: TRBD1
V gene: TRBV28
J gene: TRBJ2-2
clone size: NA
CDR3 DNA: TGTGCCAGCAGTTCTGGACAGGGAGACACCGGGGAGCTGTTTTTT
CDR3 protein: CASSSGQGDTGELFF

D gene: TRBD1
V gene: TRBV10-3
J gene: TRBJ1-2
clone size: NA
CDR3 DNA: TGTGCCATCAGTGAAGGGACAGGGTATGGCTACACCTTC
CDR3 protein: CAISEGTGYGYTF

D gene: TRBD2
V gene: TRBV5-1
J gene: TRBJ2-5
clone size: many
CDR3 DNA: TGCGCCAGCTCACCGACTAGCGGGGGTTTCCAAGAGACCCAGTACTTC
CDR3 protein: CASSPTSGGFQETQYF

D gene: TRBD1
V gene: TRBV7-9
J gene: TRBJ1-6
clone size: NA
CDR3 DNA: TGTGCCAGCAGCCCGGACAGGGGGCAGTCACCCCTCCACTTT
CDR3 protein: CASSPDRGQSPLHF

D gene: NA
V gene: TRBV7-2
J gene: TRBJ2-5
clone size: many
CDR3 DNA: TGTGCCAGCAGCTTAGGCATCCAAGAGACCCAGTACTTC
CDR3 protein: CASSLGIQETQYF

D gene: NA
V gene: TRBV19
J gene: TRBJ1-6
clone size: many
CDR3 DNA: TGTGCCAGTAGTTTTTCTGGGTTTAATTCACCCCTCCACTTT
CDR3 protein: CASSFSGFNSPLHF

D gene: NA
V gene: TRBV6-1
J gene: TRBJ2-7
clone size: many
CDR3 DNA: TGTGCCAGCATCGGTGGGGGCAGCTACGAGCAGTACTTC
CDR3 protein: CASIGGGSYEQYF

D gene: TRBD2
V gene: TRBV5-1
J gene: TRBJ2-2
clone size: NA
CDR3 DNA: TGCGCCAGCAGCTTGGTTCCAGCGGGAGATTCGGCCGGGGAGCTGTTTTTT
CDR3 protein: CASSLVPAGDSAGELFF

D gene: NA
V gene: TRBV5-6
J gene: TRBJ1-2
clone size: NA
CDR3 DNA: TGTGCCAGCAGCTTGGGTCCGCCCGGGACTAACTATGGCTACACCTTC
CDR3 protein: CASSLGPPGTNYGYTF

D gene: NA
V gene: TRBV25-1
J gene: TRBJ1-1
clone size: many
CDR3 DNA: TGTGCCAGCAGTGATCCCCCCTCGCCGGCTTTCTTT
CDR3 protein: CASSDPPSPAFF

D gene: NA
V gene: TRBV24-1
J gene: TRBJ2-1
clone size: NA
CDR3 DNA: TGTGCCACCAGTGATGCCTCCGGGACGGTAGACAATGAGCAGTTCTTC
CDR3 protein: CATSDASGTVDNEQFF

D gene: NA
V gene: TRBV24-1
J gene: TRBJ1-2
clone size: many
CDR3 DNA: TGTGCCACCAGTGATCCCTCCCAGCGCTATGGCTACACCTTC
CDR3 protein: CATSDPSQRYGYTF

D gene: NA
V gene: TRBV7-2
J gene: TRBJ2-7
clone size: NA
CDR3 DNA: TGTGCCAGCAGCTTAGCGCAGGGTGAGCAGTACTTC
CDR3 protein: CASSLAQGEQYF

D gene: TRBD1
V gene: TRBV27
J gene: TRBJ1-6
clone size: many
CDR3 DNA: TGTGCCAGCAGCCCGGACAGGGGCAATTCACCCCTCCACTTT
CDR3 protein: CASSPDRGNSPLHF

D gene: NA
V gene: TRBV11-2
J gene: TRBJ2-3
clone size: few
CDR3 DNA: TGTGCCACCCACAAATACACAGATACGCAGTATTTT
CDR3 protein: CATHKYTDTQYF

D gene: TRBD1
V gene: TRBV2
J gene: TRBJ2-5
clone size: NA
CDR3 DNA: TGTGCCAGCACCGAGGGGGCAGGCCTATACTTC
CDR3 protein: CASTEGAGLYF

D gene: NA
V gene: TRBV10-3
J gene: TRBJ1-6
clone size: NA
CDR3 DNA: TGTGCCATCAGCCGCAGTGATTCACCCCTCCACTTT
CDR3 protein: CAISRSDSPLHF

D gene: NA
V gene: TRBV27
J gene: TRBJ1-2
clone size: NA
CDR3 DNA: TGTGCCAGCAGCCGAGGACGGGACGGCTACACCTTC
CDR3 protein: CASSRGRDGYTF

D gene: NA
V gene: TRBV7-9
J gene: TRBJ1-1
clone size: many
CDR3 DNA: TGTGCCAGCAGCCCCAATAGGGGCACTGAAGCTTTCTTT
CDR3 protein: CASSPNRGTEAFF

D gene: NA
V gene: TRBV14
J gene: TRBJ1-1
clone size: NA
CDR3 DNA: TGTGCCAGCAGTCCCGAGGCGGCCACTGAAGCTTTCTTT
CDR3 protein: CASSPEAATEAFF

D gene: TRBD2
V gene: TRBV6-1
J gene: TRBJ2-7
clone size: many
CDR3 DNA: TGTGCCAGCAGGGTGGGACTAGCGGGAGTGACGGCCCCCTACGAGCAGTACTTC
CDR3 protein: CASRVGLAGVTAPYEQYF

D gene: TRBD1
V gene: TRBV20-1
J gene: TRBJ1-6
clone size: few
CDR3 DNA: TGCAGTGCTAGACTGAGGGGACAGGGTAATAATTCACCCCTCCACTTT
CDR3 protein: CSARLRGQGNNSPLHF

D gene: TRBD2
V gene: TRBV20-1
J gene: TRBJ2-7
clone size: NA
CDR3 DNA: TGCAGTGCTATCGGGACTAGGGGCGAGCAGTACTTC
CDR3 protein: CSAIGTRGEQYF

D gene: TRBD1
V gene: TRBV9
J gene: TRBJ2-5
clone size: few
CDR3 DNA: TGTGCCAGCAGCGTCGGGACAGCAAACCAAGAGACCCAGTACTTC
CDR3 protein: CASSVGTANQETQYF

D gene: NA
V gene: TRBV6-5
J gene: TRBJ1-5
clone size: many
CDR3 DNA: TGTGCCAGCAGTTACGGTTCAGGGAATCAGCCCCAGCATTTT
CDR3 protein: CASSYGSGNQPQHF

D gene: NA
V gene: TRBV7-2
J gene: TRBJ2-1
clone size: many
CDR3 DNA: TGTGCCAGCAGCTTATTTCTAGGGCGCTCCTACAATGAGCAGTTCTTC
CDR3 protein: CASSLFLGRSYNEQFF

D gene: NA
V gene: TRBV19
J gene: TRBJ1-2
clone size: NA
CDR3 DNA: TGTGCCAGTGGATGGGGGGGCCACACCTTC
CDR3 protein: CASGWGGHTF

D gene: NA
V gene: TRBV20-1
J gene: TRBJ1-2
clone size: NA
CDR3 DNA: TGCAGTGCTGCCGAATTATATGGCTACACCTTC
CDR3 protein: CSAAELYGYTF

D gene: NA
V gene: TRBV9
J gene: TRBJ2-3
clone size: NA
CDR3 DNA: TGTGCCAGCAGCGCGCAGGGATACACAGATACGCAGTATTTT
CDR3 protein: CASSAQGYTDTQYF

D gene: TRBD2
V gene: TRBV5-8
J gene: TRBJ2-5
clone size: NA
CDR3 DNA: TGTGCCAGCAGCGTCCTAGCGGGGGGATTGGAGACCCAGTACTTC
CDR3 protein: CASSVLAGGLETQYF

D gene: TRBD1
V gene: TRBV10-1
J gene: TRBJ2-1
clone size: NA
CDR3 DNA: TGCGCCAGCATAAGGTACGGGACAGGGATCAATGAGCAGTTCTTC
CDR3 protein: CASIRYGTGINEQFF

D gene: TRBD1
V gene: TRBV20-1
J gene: TRBJ2-7
clone size: NA
CDR3 DNA: TGCAGTGCTAGAGATGCCAGGGGGACCCCAGTCGCCTACGAGCAGTACTTC
CDR3 protein: CSARDARGTPVAYEQYF

D gene: NA
V gene: TRBV20-1
J gene: TRBJ2-3
clone size: many
CDR3 DNA: TGCAGTGCTTCCGGCCGAGGCGACCCCACAGATACGCAGTATTTT
CDR3 protein: CSASGRGDPTDTQYF